Following are 16 T cell receptor beta chains from one sample sequenced in a study of early T cells in non-severe SARS-CoV-2 infection. TCRdb itself ran the 5' RACE reads through MiXCR, one entry per CDR3 protein. The table lists fewer than 25,000 distinct CDR3 sequences, about 4% of them singletons. The sample consisted of whole blood. The receptors were sampled from an adult who was a healthcare worker with PCR-confirmed SARS-CoV-2 infection or an uninfected control (not recorded which).

This clonotype was counted between two and nine times. The chain recombines TRBV7-2 with TRBJ2-5, with a weak D call TRBD1 (5 bases). The CDR3 spans 16 residues. The V end lost 5 bases, the J end lost 4 bases, and 20 bases lay between the germline ends. Germline CDR1 and CDR2: SGHTA and FQGNSA. CDR3 loop: CASSAQPGAVRETQYF. The CDR3 bases are TGTGCCAGCAGCGCCCAGCCTGGGGCGGTGCGAGAGACCCAGTACTTC.

This clonotype was observed at least ten times. V usage is TRBV5-1 and J usage is TRBJ1-5; 7 bases are a match to TRBD1. V trimming: 8 bases; J trimming: 0 bases; junction bases outside the gene matches: 8. CDR1 SGHRS and CDR2 YFSETQ come from the germline V gene. The CDR3 totals 15 residues. Here the CDR3 reads CASRSGTDSNQPQHF. For the CDR3, the DNA is TGCGCCAGTAGATCCGGGACAGATAGCAATCAGCCCCAGCATTTT.

Many counts were recorded for this clonotype. The chain couples TRBV11-2 to TRBJ2-2, with 8 bases identical to TRBD2. In germline, CDR1 is SGHAT, CDR2 FQNNGV. The ends lost 5 bases at V and 0 bases at J; junction bases unmatched: 2. This CDR3 region has 15 residues. The chain's CDR3 is CASSRGGTNTGELFF. The CDR3 DNA is TGTGCCAGCAGCCGGGGGGGGACGAACACCGGGGAGCTGTTTTTT.

This clonotype was seen at least ten times. The genes are TRBV20-1 and TRBJ1-1; 10 positions agree with TRBD1. Germline assignment: CDR1 DFQATT and CDR2 SNEGSKA (reference sequence). The CDR3 contains 14 residues. V trimming: 5 bases; J trimming: 2 bases; junction bases outside the gene matches: 5. The CDR3, as DNA: TGCAGTGCTTATCGGGACAGGGGAAACACTGAAGCTTTCTTT. Its translation is CSAYRDRGNTEAFF.

This clonotype was counted at least ten times. The J gene is TRBJ1-2, the V gene TRBV20-1; weak D call: TRBD1 (5 bases). The CDR3 contains 16 residues. Germline-derived CDR1 and CDR2 are DFQATT and SNEGSKA (reference sequence). The V end lost 2 bases, the J end lost 6 bases, and 22 bases lay between the germline ends. CDR3 residues: CSARIRDPDRGNGYTF. The CDR3 DNA sequence: TGCAGTGCTAGAATTCGGGACCCAGACCGGGGCAATGGCTACACCTTC.

This clonotype has at least ten counts. V is TRBV6-2 or TRBV6-3 and J is TRBJ2-1; 10 bases fit TRBD2. The CDR3 runs 16 residues. Germline lookup yields CDR1 MNHEY and CDR2 SVGEGT. V was clipped by 6 bases and J by 9 bases; unmatched bases: 14. For the CDR3, the DNA is TGTGCCAGCAGATCTAGCGGGGGATGGGGGAAGGGTGAGCAGTTCTTC. This translates into CASRSSGGWGKGEQFF.

In this sample, this clonotype turned up many times. The J gene is TRBJ2-7, the V gene TRBV29-1; 7 nucleotides line up with TRBD1. This CDR3 region has 13 residues. CDR1 is SQVTM, CDR2 ANQGSEA, per germline. With V trimmed by 6 bases and J by 4 bases, 9 bases remained unmatched. The CDR3 region is CSVVTGNRYEQYF. CDR3 sequence (DNA): TGCAGCGTCGTGACAGGGAACCGGTACGAGCAGTACTTC.

This clonotype was seen repeatedly, ten times or more. The V and J genes are TRBV11-1 and TRBJ2-2, with no clear D. Trimming pared 1 base from V and 11 bases from J, leaving 14 bases between. This CDR3 comprises 14 residues. The germline gives CDR1 SGHAT, CDR2 FQDESV (reference sequence). The CDR3 protein is CASSLGRSSFELFF. In nucleotides, the CDR3 is TGTGCCAGCAGCTTAGGCAGGTCCAGTTTCGAGCTGTTTTTT.

A few counts support this clonotype. J is TRBJ2-7 and V is TRBV5-1; D ambiguous. CDR1 and CDR2 (germline): SGHRS, YFSETQ. V lost 1 base and J lost 4, with 9 bases in between. The CDR3 has 13 residues. In nucleotides, the CDR3 is TGCGCCAGCAGCTTGATGCAGACTTACGAGCAGTACTTC. Encoded protein: CASSLMQTYEQYF.

Sample share makes this clonotype medium-sized. V gene TRBV15 combines with J gene TRBJ2-1; D might be TRBD1 or TRBD2, each matching 5 bases. This CDR3 comprises 14 residues. CDR1 is LNHNV, CDR2 YYDKDF, per germline (reference sequence). The V end lost 1 base, the J end lost 10 bases, and 14 bases lay between the germline ends. The CDR3 coding sequence is TGTGCCACCAGCAGAGGGGCCGTCAGGGAGGAGCAGTTCTTC. Its protein product is CATSRGAVREEQFF.

This clonotype appeared many times. The chain employs TRBV6-4 and TRBJ2-3, with 12 bases identical to TRBD2. Germline V CDR1 and CDR2: MRHNA, SNTAGT. Unmatched junction bases numbered 4, after V lost 5 bases and J lost 4 bases. CDR3 length: 15 residues. The CDR3 DNA sequence: TGTGCCAGCAGTCGACTAGCGGGGGAGGCAGATACGCAGTATTTT. Its translation is CASSRLAGEADTQYF.

By sample share, this clonotype is medium-sized. This chain joins TRBV7-2 and TRBJ1-3, with no clear D. CDR1 SGHTA and CDR2 FQGNSA come from the germline V gene. V was cut by 0 bases and J by 1 base, with 4 bases left in between. The CDR3 totals 14 residues. DNA for the CDR3: TGTGCCAGCAGCTTAGCAGTGTCTGGAAACACCATATATTTT. Translation: CASSLAVSGNTIYF.

The table lists this clonotype with many counts. CDR3 nucleotides: TGTGCCAGCTCCCGAGAACAGCCAGGCTACACCTTC. The encoded protein is CASSREQPGYTF. The J gene is TRBJ1-2, the V gene TRBV18, with D uncertain. This CDR3 has 12 residues. Germline CDR1 is KGHSH and CDR2 is LQKENI. V was pared by 6 bases and J by 8 bases, with 13 bases between.

The sample holds many counts of this clonotype. The chain recombines TRBV5-4 with TRBJ1-2; possible D gene TRBD1, 6 bases. The V end lost 0 bases, the J end lost 6 bases, and 12 bases lay between the germline ends. Germline values: CDR1 SGHNT, CDR2 YYREEE (reference sequence). CDR3 length equals 14 residues. The CDR3 loop reads CASSLDGRGDGYTF. CDR3 in DNA: TGTGCCAGCAGCTTGGACGGCAGGGGTGATGGCTACACCTTC.

This clonotype was found a few times. The rearrangement uses TRBV11-2 and TRBJ2-5; tentatively, D is TRBD1 (5 bases). This CDR3 is 15 amino acids long. V was trimmed by 0 bases and J by 1 base, leaving 9 bases between them. CDR1 SGHAT and CDR2 FQNNGV come from the germline V gene. The CDR3 DNA reads TGTGCCAGCAGCTTAGAGAAGGGGCTCCAAGAGACCCAGTACTTC. Translation gives CASSLEKGLQETQYF.

This clonotype came up a few times. V is TRBV7-6 and J is TRBJ2-5; no definite D call. The CDR3 contains 12 residues. Germline values: CDR1 SGHVS, CDR2 FNYEAQ. Trimming shortened V by 1 base and J by 2 bases, and 2 bases separated the two germline ends. Here the CDR3 DNA reads TGTGCCAGCAGCTTAGAGCAAGAGACCCAGTACTTC. Amino acid sequence: CASSLEQETQYF.